This T cell receptor beta chain was identified in a study of Ad26.COV2.S vaccination and SARS-CoV-2 variants. Study-level information: In the study, Ad26.COV2.S was injected intramuscularly once, or twice 56 days apart.

The data were produced by immunoSEQ multiplex PCR, yet TCRdb's version contains in-frame clones alone and is incomplete. The sample carries 300,000 to 400,000 clones, about 88% recorded once. Regarding this clone: The antigen remains undetermined.

The treatment denotes: 15 to 20 received Ad26.COV2.S at low or high dose, single or two shots; about 5 received placebo; per-sample allocation not given. Samples came from day 63 after the first vaccine or placebo injection. An Ad26 vector was used to express Wuhan-strain SARS-CoV-2 spike as the vaccine. Overall study results and limits: Estimates derived from TCR breadth and depth analyses may have underestimated total T cell responses. Reportedly, spike-specific CD8+ and CD4+ T cell responses achieved substantial breadth once vaccination had taken place.

The source is a person between 18 and 65 years old who received the Ad26.COV2.S COVID-19 vaccine or a placebo. This specimen consisted of peripheral blood, obtained in a trial of Ad26.COV2.S vaccine versus placebo.

The CDR3 DNA sequence: TGTGCCAGCAGTCCAGGGGTTTTTAACACTGAAGCTTTCTTT. Protein product: CASSPGVFNTEAFF. The V call is TRBV2, the J call TRBJ1-1, with D perhaps TRBD1 (6 bases). The CDR3 runs to 14 residues. Trimming took off 5 bases at V and 2 bases at J, with 12 bases between the two ends. Per germline, CDR1 SNHLY and CDR2 FYNNEI.